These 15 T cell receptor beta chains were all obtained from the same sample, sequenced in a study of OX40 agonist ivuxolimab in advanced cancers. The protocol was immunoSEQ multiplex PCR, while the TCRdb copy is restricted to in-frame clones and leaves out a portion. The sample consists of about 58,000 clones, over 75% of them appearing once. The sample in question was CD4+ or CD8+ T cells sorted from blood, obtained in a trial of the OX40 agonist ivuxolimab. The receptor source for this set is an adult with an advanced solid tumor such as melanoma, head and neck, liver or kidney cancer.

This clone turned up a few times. The CDR3 coding sequence is TGTGCCAGCACCCAAAACCACTTAGTAAAGGGCGCTGGAAACACCATATATTTT. Amino acid sequence: CASTQNHLVKGAGNTIYF. The rearrangement joins TRBV21-1 to TRBJ1-3. TRBV21-1 is a documented pseudogene. CDR3 length equals 18 residues.

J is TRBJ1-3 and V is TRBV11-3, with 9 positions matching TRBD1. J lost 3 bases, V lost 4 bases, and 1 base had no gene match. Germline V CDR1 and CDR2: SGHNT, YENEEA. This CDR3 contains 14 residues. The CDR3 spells CASSWDRDGNTIYF. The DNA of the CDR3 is TGTGCCAGCAGCTGGGACAGGGATGGAAACACCATATATTTT.

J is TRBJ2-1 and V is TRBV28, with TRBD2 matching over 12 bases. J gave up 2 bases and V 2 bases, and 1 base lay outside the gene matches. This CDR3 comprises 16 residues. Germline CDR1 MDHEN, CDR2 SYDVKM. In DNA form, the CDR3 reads TGTGCCAGCAGTTTACTAGCGGGGGGGCCCTACAATGAGCAGTTCTTC. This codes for CASSLLAGGPYNEQFF.

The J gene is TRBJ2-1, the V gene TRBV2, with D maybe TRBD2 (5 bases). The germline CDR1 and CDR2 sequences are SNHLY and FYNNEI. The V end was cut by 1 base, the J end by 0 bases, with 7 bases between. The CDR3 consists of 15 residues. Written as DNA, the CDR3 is TGTGCCAGCAGTGAAGTTGCGGGCTCCTACAATGAGCAGTTCTTC. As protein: CASSEVAGSYNEQFF.

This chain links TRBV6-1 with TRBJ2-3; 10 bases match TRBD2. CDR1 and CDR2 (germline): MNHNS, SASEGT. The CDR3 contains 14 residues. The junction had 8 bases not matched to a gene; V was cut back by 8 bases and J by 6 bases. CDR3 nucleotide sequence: TGTGCCAGCGCCTCACTAGCGGGGCCCGATACGCAGTATTTT. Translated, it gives CASASLAGPDTQYF.

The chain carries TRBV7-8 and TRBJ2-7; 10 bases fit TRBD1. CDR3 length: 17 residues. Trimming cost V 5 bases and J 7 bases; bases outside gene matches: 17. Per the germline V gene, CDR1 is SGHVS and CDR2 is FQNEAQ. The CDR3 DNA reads TGTGCCAGCAGCCCTGAACGTGTTGGGACAGGGGATCGGGAGCAGTACTTC. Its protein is CASSPERVGTGDREQYF.

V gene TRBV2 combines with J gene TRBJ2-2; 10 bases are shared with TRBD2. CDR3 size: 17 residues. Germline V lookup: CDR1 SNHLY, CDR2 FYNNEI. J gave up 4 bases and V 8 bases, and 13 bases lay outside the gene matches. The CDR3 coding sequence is TGTGCCAGCTCCCCTAGCAGACTAGCGGGCAGCACCGGGGAGCTGTTTTTT. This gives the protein CASSPSRLAGSTGELFF.

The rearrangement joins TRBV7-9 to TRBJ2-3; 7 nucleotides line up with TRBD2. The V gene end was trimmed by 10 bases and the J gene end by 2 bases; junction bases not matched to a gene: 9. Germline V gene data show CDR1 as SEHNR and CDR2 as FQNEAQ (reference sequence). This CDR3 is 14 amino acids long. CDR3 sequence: CANGPSGNTDTQYF. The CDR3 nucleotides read TGTGCCAATGGGCCTAGCGGAAACACAGATACGCAGTATTTT.

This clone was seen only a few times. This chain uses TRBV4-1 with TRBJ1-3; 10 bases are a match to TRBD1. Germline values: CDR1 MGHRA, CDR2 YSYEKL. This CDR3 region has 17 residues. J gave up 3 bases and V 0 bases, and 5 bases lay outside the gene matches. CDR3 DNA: TGCGCCAGCAGCCAAGAAGAGACAGGGGGCGTTGGAAACACCATATATTTT. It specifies CASSQEETGGVGNTIYF.

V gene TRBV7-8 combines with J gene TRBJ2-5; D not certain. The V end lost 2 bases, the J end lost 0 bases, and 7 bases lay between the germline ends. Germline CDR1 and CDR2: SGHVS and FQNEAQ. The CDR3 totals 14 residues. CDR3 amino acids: CASSLMADQETQYF. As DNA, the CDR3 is TGTGCCAGCAGCTTAATGGCCGACCAAGAGACCCAGTACTTC.

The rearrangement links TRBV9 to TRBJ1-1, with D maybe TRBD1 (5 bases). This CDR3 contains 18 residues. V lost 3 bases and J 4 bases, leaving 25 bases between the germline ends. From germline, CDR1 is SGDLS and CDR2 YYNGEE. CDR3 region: CASSGQGEGVGDGTEAFF. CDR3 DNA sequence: TGTGCCAGCAGCGGCCAGGGTGAGGGAGTGGGTGACGGCACTGAAGCTTTCTTT.

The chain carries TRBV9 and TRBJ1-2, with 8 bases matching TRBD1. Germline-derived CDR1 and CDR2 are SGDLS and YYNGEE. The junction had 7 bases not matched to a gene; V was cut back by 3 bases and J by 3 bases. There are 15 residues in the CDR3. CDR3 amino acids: CASSEGQAWDYGYTF. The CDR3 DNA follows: TGTGCCAGCAGCGAGGGACAGGCGTGGGACTATGGCTACACCTTC.

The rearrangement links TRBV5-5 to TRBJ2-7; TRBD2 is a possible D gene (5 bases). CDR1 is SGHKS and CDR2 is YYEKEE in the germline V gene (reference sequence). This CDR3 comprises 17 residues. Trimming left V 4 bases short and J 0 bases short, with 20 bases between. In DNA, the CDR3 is TGTGCCAGCAGCAAGCTTGCCGGCGGGTCATACTCCTACGAGCAGTACTTC. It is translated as CASSKLAGGSYSYEQYF.

The CDR3 sequence is CSVERSQGRETQYF. The DNA of the CDR3 is TGCAGCGTTGAAAGGTCTCAGGGGCGCGAGACCCAGTACTTC. This chain uses TRBV29-1 with TRBJ2-5; D is perhaps TRBD1 (6 bases). Germline-derived CDR1 and CDR2 are SQVTM and ANQGSEA. V lost 2 bases and J lost 5, with 15 bases in between. This CDR3 contains 14 residues.

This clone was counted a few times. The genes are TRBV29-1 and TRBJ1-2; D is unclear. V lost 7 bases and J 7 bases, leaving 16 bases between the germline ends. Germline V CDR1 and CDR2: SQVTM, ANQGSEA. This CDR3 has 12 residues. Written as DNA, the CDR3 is TGCAGCGCAATTAGCGGAGTTTCTGGCTACACCTTC. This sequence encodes CSAISGVSGYTF.